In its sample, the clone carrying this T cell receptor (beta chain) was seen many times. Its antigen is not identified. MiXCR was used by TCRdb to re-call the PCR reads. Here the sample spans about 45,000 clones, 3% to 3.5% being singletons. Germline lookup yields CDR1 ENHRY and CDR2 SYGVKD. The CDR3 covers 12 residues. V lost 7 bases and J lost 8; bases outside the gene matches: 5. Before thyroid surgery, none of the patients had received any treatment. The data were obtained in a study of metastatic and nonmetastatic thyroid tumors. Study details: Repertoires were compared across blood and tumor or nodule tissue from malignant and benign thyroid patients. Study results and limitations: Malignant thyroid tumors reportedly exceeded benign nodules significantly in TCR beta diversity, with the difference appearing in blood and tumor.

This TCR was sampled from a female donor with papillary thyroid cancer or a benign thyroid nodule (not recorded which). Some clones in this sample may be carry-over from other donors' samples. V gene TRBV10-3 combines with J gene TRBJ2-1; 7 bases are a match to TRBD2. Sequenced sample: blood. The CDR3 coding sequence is TGTGCCATCAAGCGGGGCGCGGATGAGCAGTTCTTC. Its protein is CAIKRGADEQFF.